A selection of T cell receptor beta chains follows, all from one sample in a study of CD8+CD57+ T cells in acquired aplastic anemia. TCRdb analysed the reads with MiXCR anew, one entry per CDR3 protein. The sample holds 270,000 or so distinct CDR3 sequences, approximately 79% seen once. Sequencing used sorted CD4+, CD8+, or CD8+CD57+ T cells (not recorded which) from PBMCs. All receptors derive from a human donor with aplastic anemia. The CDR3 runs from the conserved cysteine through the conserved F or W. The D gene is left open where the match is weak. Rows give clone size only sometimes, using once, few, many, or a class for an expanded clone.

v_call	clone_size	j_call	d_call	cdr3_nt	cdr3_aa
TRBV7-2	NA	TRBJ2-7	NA	TGTGCCAGCAGCTTGGGGGTGGAACGGCAGTACTTC	CASSLGVERQYF
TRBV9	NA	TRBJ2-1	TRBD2	TGTGCCAGCAGCGTAGAGGGCGGGGGGACCTGGGGTGAGCAGTTCTTC	CASSVEGGGTWGEQFF
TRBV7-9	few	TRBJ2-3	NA	TGTGCCAGCAGCTTAAGGGCAGGTCCTGATACGCAGTATTTT	CASSLRAGPDTQYF
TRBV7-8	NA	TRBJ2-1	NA	TGTGCCAGCAGCTTGGCGGAGGGAGCCGATACGCAGCAGTTCTTC	CASSLAEGADTQQFF
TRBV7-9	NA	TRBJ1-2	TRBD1	TGTGCCAGCAGCTCGACAGGGACGGATGGCTACACCTTC	CASSSTGTDGYTF
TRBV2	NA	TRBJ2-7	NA	TGTGCCAGCAGCCCCGGGGGCTCAACGTACGAGCAGTACTTC	CASSPGGSTYEQYF
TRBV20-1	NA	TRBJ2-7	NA	TGCAGTGCTAACGCGAGGGAGAGCTACGAGCAGTACTTC	CSANARESYEQYF
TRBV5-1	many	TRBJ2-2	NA	TGCGCCAGCACCCTAGCGAACACCGGGGAGCTGTTTTTT	CASTLANTGELFF
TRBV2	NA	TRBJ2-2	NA	TGTGCCAGCAGTGTATACAGGACCGATACGCAGTTTTTT	CASSVYRTDTQFF
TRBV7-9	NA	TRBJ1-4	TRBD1	TGTGCCGGACAGGGGGCTAGGGAGACCCAGTACCTGGTTTTT	CAGQGARETQYLVF
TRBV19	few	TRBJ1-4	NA	TGTGCCAGTAGTATAAGGGACGGGTTAGAAAAACTGTTTTTT	CASSIRDGLEKLFF
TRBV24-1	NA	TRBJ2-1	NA	TGTGCCACCAGTCACGGGACACACTCCTACAATGAGCAGTTCTTC	CATSHGTHSYNEQFF
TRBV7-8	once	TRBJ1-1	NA	TGTGCCAGCAGCGGAGGGGACCGACAGGAAAGAAACACTGAAGCTTTCTTT	CASSGGDRQERNTEAFF
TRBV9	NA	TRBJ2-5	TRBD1	TGTGCCGGCGAGGGGGCTAGGGAGACTCAGTACTTC	CAGEGARETQYF
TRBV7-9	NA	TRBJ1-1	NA	TGTGCCAGCAGCTTAGAACCCGCGGAGCTCATTGAAGCTTTCTTT	CASSLEPAELIEAFF
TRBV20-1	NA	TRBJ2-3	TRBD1	TGCAGTGCTTCCGTCGACAGGGGGCTAACAGATACGCAGTATTTT	CSASVDRGLTDTQYF
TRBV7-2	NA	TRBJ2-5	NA	TGTGCCAGCAGCTTAGACCCAGAGACAAAAGAGACTCAGTACTTC	CASSLDPETKETQYF
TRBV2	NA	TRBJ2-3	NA	TGTGCCAGCAGTGACTCCGGTAGCACAGATACGCAGTATTTT	CASSDSGSTDTQYF
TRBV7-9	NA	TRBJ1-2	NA	TGTGCCAGCAGTTCATCTGTCACGGGTAGCTACTACACCTTC	CASSSSVTGSYYTF
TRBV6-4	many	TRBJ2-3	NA	TGTGCCAGCAGTGACGAGGAAAGCACAGATACGCAGTATTTT	CASSDEESTDTQYF
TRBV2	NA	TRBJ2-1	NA	TGTGCCAGCAGTGTTGCTGGCGCCCATGAGCGGTTCTTC	CASSVAGAHERFF
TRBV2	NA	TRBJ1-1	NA	TGTGCCAGCAGCGCCGACAGCATCAACACTGAAGCTTTCTTT	CASSADSINTEAFF
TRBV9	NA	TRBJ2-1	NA	TGTGCCAGCAGCGAAAGGTGGACGGATAACACCAGGGAGCAGTTCTTC	CASSERWTDNTREQFF
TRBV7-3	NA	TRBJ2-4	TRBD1	TGTGCCAGCAGCGGACAGGCCAACGTTGGTTCGGCCAAAAACATTCAGTACTTC	CASSGQANVGSAKNIQYF
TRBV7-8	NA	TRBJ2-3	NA	TGTGCCAGCGGGTACGGGGGAACAGCTACGCCGTATTTT	CASGYGGTATPYF
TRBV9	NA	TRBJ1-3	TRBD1	TGTGCCAGCAGCGCAGGGGGACAGAGCACAGATACGCTATATTTT	CASSAGGQSTDTLYF
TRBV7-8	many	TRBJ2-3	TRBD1	TGTGCCAGCAGCTTTCATCCAGACGGGACAGCCCTTTCCCAGTATTTT	CASSFHPDGTALSQYF
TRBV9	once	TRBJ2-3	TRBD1	TGTGCCAGCAGCGTAGGGGGACAGAGCACAGAGCCGCATTTT	CASSVGGQSTEPHF
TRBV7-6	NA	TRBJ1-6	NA	TGTGCCAGCAGCTTAGCGGGAGGTCCCGATAAGTCGCCTCTCCACTTT	CASSLAGGPDKSPLHF
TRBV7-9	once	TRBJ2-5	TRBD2	TGTGCCAGCAGCTTAGCCCACGGGGGGAAAGAGACCCAGTACTTC	CASSLAHGGKETQYF
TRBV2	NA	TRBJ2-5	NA	TGTGCCAGCGGGGGGGGGGGCAAGAATAAGTACTTT	CASGGGGKNKYF
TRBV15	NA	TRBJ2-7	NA	TGTGCCACCAGCAGAGATAAGGGCGTTAGGAACGAGCAGTACTTC	CATSRDKGVRNEQYF
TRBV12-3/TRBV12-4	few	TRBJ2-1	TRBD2	TGTGCCAGCAGCCCTCCGGCGGGGGGGCCCTATGAGCAGTTCTTC	CASSPPAGGPYEQFF
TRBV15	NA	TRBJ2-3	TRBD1	TGTGCAACAGGGACAGGTACAGACCCAGAGACGCAGTATTTC	CATGTGTDPETQYF
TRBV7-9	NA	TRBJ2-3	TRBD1	TGTGCCAGCAGCTTAAGGGGTGGACAGGTCAACACCGAGTTT	CASSLRGGQVNTEF
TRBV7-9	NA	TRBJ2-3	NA	TGTGCCAGCAGCTTTGAAGGAGGCGGCGGTACCCATTATTTT	CASSFEGGGGTHYF